This T cell receptor (beta chain) was recorded in a study of blood T cell repertoires in COVID-19. About the study: Italy, Spain and the United States were the sources of the convalescent and acute COVID-19 samples. The analysed material was cDNA or gDNA that came from T cells, B-cell-depleted T cells, or PBMCs.

Sequencing used immunoSEQ multiplex PCR; TCRdb keeps in-frame clones, though not all of them. Of around 150,000 clones in the sample, 84% were seen once. V was cut by 3 bases and J by 8 bases, with 22 bases left in between. Germline CDR1 and CDR2: KGHSH and LQKENI. This CDR3 comprises 16 residues. Sequenced sample: peripheral blood. This sequence was found in a man aged 70 or older with acute or convalescent COVID-19. The J gene is TRBJ1-2, the V gene TRBV18; D gene uncertain. The CDR3 loop is CASSPGLSGSVSGYTF. The CDR3 nucleotides read TGTGCCAGCTCACCGGGGTTATCGGGGTCGGTCAGCGGCTACACCTTC.